These 2 T cell receptor beta chains share one sample of origin, sequenced in a study of CD8 T cells in Susac syndrome (dated by TCRdb to the late 2010s). The library was generated by the immunoSEQ multiplex PCR assay. RNA was extracted with the RNeasy kit and about 0.5 to 1 ug was reverse transcribed using random hexamers. In-frame beta chains were kept once TCRdb had trimmed the public reads at Q25 with fastp and called clones with MiXCR. Rows are unified per CDR3 protein, each entry keeping the most common DNA and genes. The sample has around 190,000 distinct CDR3 sequences on record, about 95% of them singletons. More than 0.1% of the sample lies in the top ten. The sequenced material came from CD4+ T cells from PBMCs. These receptors all stem from a human donor in good health.

The chain recombines TRBV5-4 with TRBJ2-3, with 7 bases lining up with TRBD2. This CDR3 spans 14 amino acids. The V gene's germline CDR1 is SGHNT and CDR2 YYREEE (reference sequence). J was trimmed by 4 bases and V by 4 bases; bases with no gene match: 6. The CDR3 region is CASSRLARADTQYF. In nucleotides, the CDR3 is TGTGCCAGCAGCAGACTAGCAAGGGCAGATACGCAGTATTTT.

The V and J genes are TRBV30 and TRBJ2-1, with D unclear. Germline V gives CDR1 GTSNPN, CDR2 SVGIG (reference sequence). The V and J ends lost 2 bases and 0 bases respectively, with 11 bases between them. CDR3 length equals 15 residues. The CDR3 DNA reads as TGTGCCTGGAGTTCTGAGCCGGGCTCCTACAATGAGCAGTTCTTC. This translates into CAWSSEPGSYNEQFF.